What follows is one TCR beta chain and its context. Antigen specificity is unknown. This specimen belongs to a study of monozygotic twins with inflammatory bowel disease. Per-sample cDNA came from eight separate reactions. TCRdb re-analyzed the 5' RACE reads; it lists each CDR3 protein once, without DNA. This table holds approximately 400,000 distinct CDR3 sequences. Study-level points and caveats: Twins with IBD had fewer clonotypes in common with others than healthy twins, particularly during disease activity.

The sample comprised blood. The source of this sequence is a human donor with ulcerative colitis or Crohn's disease, or a healthy co-twin of an affected twin (not recorded which).

The CDR3 reads CASMDIANYGYTF. The V gene is TRBV19, the J gene TRBJ1-2. Germline CDR1 reads LNHDA; CDR2 reads SQIVND (reference sequence). The length of the CDR3 is 13 residues.